This entry lists 3 T cell receptor beta chains sequenced from one sample in a study of blood T cells in healthy people across ages. Combining a sample-barcoded 5' primer with a J-beta primer mix, a second PCR ran for roughly 7 to 12 cycles. TCRdb fed the 5' RACE reads into MiXCR, producing one record per CDR3 protein. The sample shows 700,000 to 800,000 distinct CDR3 sequences, 40% to 45% of them seen only once. Source material: blood. Receptor source: a woman aged 55-75 years in good health.

The V call is TRBV10-3, the J call TRBJ2-5; the D is unclear. This CDR3 contains 15 residues. V gave up 2 bases and J gave up 4 bases, with 14 bases separating them. The germline gives CDR1 ENHRY, CDR2 SYGVKD. The CDR3 protein is CAISERVLSGETQYF. The CDR3 DNA follows: TGTGCCATCAGTGAGCGAGTTCTCTCCGGAGAGACCCAGTACTTC.

This clonotype was seen a handful of times. The chain has TRBV6-5 and TRBJ1-1, with D hard to call. The CDR3 has 13 amino acids. V lost 7 bases, J lost 7 bases, and 16 bases lay in between. Germline CDR1 is MNHEY and CDR2 is SVGAGI. CDR3 sequence (DNA): TGTGCCAGCACCCCGACCCGACGAGGTGAAGCTTTCTTT. Amino acid sequence: CASTPTRRGEAFF.

The chain recombines TRBV10-3 with TRBJ1-1; D gene ambiguous. Per germline, CDR1 ENHRY and CDR2 SYGVKD. The length of the CDR3 is 13 residues. V was cut by 3 bases and J by 1 base, with 6 bases left in between. The CDR3 loop is CAISDAPNTEAFF. The CDR3 bases are TGTGCCATCAGTGACGCCCCGAACACTGAAGCTTTCTTT.